These T cell receptor beta chains were read from a single sample in a study of blood T cell repertoires in COVID-19. Sequencing was performed with immunoSEQ multiplex PCR; in TCRdb, only in-frame clones are kept and a portion is missing. The table has 150,000 or so clones, about 88% seen once. Material: peripheral blood. Receptor source: a man aged 55 to 70 with acute or convalescent COVID-19. Both conserved end residues are part of each CDR3. A D gene is named only where the DNA matches it firmly. Size is stated for part of the rows, as once, few or many counts, or as a class when the clone is expanded.

v_call: TRBV29-1
clone_size: -
d_call: -
j_call: TRBJ1-1
cdr3_aa: CSVVKAGLDEAFF
cdr3_nt: TGCAGCGTTGTGAAGGCAGGGCTTGATGAAGCTTTCTTT

v_call: TRBV4-1
clone_size: -
d_call: TRBD1
j_call: TRBJ2-7
cdr3_aa: CASSRGQEFTYEQYF
cdr3_nt: TGCGCCAGCAGCCGAGGACAGGAGTTCACCTACGAGCAGTACTTC

v_call: TRBV28
clone_size: -
d_call: TRBD1
j_call: TRBJ1-1
cdr3_aa: CASTPGQNLEAFF
cdr3_nt: TGTGCCAGCACCCCGGGACAGAACCTTGAAGCTTTCTTT

v_call: TRBV2
clone_size: -
d_call: -
j_call: TRBJ1-4
cdr3_aa: CASLVGGEGEKLFF
cdr3_nt: TGTGCCAGCCTTGTGGGGGGGGAAGGTGAAAAACTGTTTTTT

v_call: TRBV5-4
clone_size: -
d_call: TRBD1
j_call: TRBJ1-2
cdr3_aa: CASSLGQGNYGYTF
cdr3_nt: TGTGCCAGCAGTTTAGGACAGGGCAACTATGGCTACACCTTC

v_call: TRBV5-6
clone_size: -
d_call: -
j_call: TRBJ1-5
cdr3_aa: CASSSGRDSNQPQHF
cdr3_nt: TGTGCCAGCAGCTCGGGAAGAGATAGCAATCAGCCCCAGCATTTT

v_call: TRBV4-1
clone_size: -
d_call: TRBD2
j_call: TRBJ2-7
cdr3_aa: CASSPRLAGDYEQYF
cdr3_nt: TGCGCCAGCAGCCCCCGACTAGCGGGAGATTACGAGCAGTACTTC

v_call: TRBV19
clone_size: -
d_call: TRBD2
j_call: TRBJ2-5
cdr3_aa: CASSMASGRMAQYF
cdr3_nt: TGTGCCAGTAGTATGGCTAGCGGGAGGATGGCCCAGTACTTC

v_call: TRBV5-8
clone_size: -
d_call: TRBD1
j_call: TRBJ2-3
cdr3_aa: CASSARGKDTQYF
cdr3_nt: TGTGCCAGCAGCGCCAGGGGGAAAGATACGCAGTATTTT

v_call: TRBV3-1/TRBV3-2
clone_size: -
d_call: TRBD1
j_call: TRBJ2-5
cdr3_aa: CASSQGDRSFQETQYF
cdr3_nt: TGTGCCAGCAGCCAGGGGGACAGATCCTTCCAAGAGACCCAGTACTTC

v_call: TRBV6-2/TRBV6-3
clone_size: -
d_call: -
j_call: TRBJ1-2
cdr3_aa: CASSSAGGYTF
cdr3_nt: TGTGCCAGCAGTTCGGCGGGTGGCTACACCTTC

v_call: TRBV6-5
clone_size: -
d_call: -
j_call: TRBJ1-1
cdr3_aa: CASSYSPTGYTEAFF
cdr3_nt: TGTGCCAGCAGTTACTCGCCTACAGGGTACACTGAAGCTTTCTTT

v_call: TRBV12-3/TRBV12-4
clone_size: -
d_call: -
j_call: TRBJ1-2
cdr3_aa: CASSPDSYGYTF
cdr3_nt: TGTGCCAGCAGTCCCGACAGCTATGGCTACACCTTC

v_call: TRBV24-1
clone_size: -
d_call: TRBD1
j_call: TRBJ1-1
cdr3_aa: CATSDPRGQEAFF
cdr3_nt: TGTGCCACCAGTGATCCGCGGGGACAGGAAGCTTTCTTT

v_call: TRBV7-9
clone_size: -
d_call: -
j_call: TRBJ2-3
cdr3_aa: CASSRGTDTQYF
cdr3_nt: TGTGCCAGCAGCCGTGGCACAGATACGCAGTATTTT

v_call: TRBV6-5
clone_size: -
d_call: -
j_call: TRBJ1-1
cdr3_aa: CASSFHFAPGVTEAFF
cdr3_nt: TGTGCCAGCAGTTTCCATTTCGCCCCGGGTGTCACTGAAGCTTTCTTT

v_call: TRBV5-4
clone_size: -
d_call: -
j_call: TRBJ2-7
cdr3_aa: CASSLAGYSSYEQYF
cdr3_nt: TGTGCCAGCAGCTTGGCCGGGTATAGCTCCTACGAGCAGTACTTC

v_call: TRBV29-1
clone_size: -
d_call: TRBD1
j_call: TRBJ2-2
cdr3_aa: CSVGDRAANTGELFF
cdr3_nt: TGCAGCGTTGGGGACAGGGCGGCGAACACCGGGGAGCTGTTTTTT

v_call: TRBV10-2
clone_size: once
d_call: TRBD1
j_call: TRBJ1-1
cdr3_aa: CASARDRDTEAFF
cdr3_nt: TGCGCCAGCGCACGTGACAGGGACACTGAAGCTTTCTTT

v_call: TRBV6-5
clone_size: -
d_call: -
j_call: TRBJ1-5
cdr3_aa: CASRVSGNQPQHF
cdr3_nt: TGTGCCAGCAGAGTGTCAGGGAATCAGCCCCAGCATTTT

v_call: TRBV6-5
clone_size: -
d_call: TRBD1
j_call: TRBJ1-2
cdr3_aa: CASSELDRTSYGYTF
cdr3_nt: TGTGCCAGCAGCGAGCTGGACAGGACCTCCTATGGCTACACCTTC

v_call: TRBV5-1
clone_size: -
d_call: TRBD2
j_call: TRBJ2-1
cdr3_aa: CASGLAGAYNEQFF
cdr3_nt: TGCGCCAGCGGACTAGCGGGGGCGTACAATGAGCAGTTCTTC

v_call: TRBV9
clone_size: -
d_call: TRBD1
j_call: TRBJ1-6
cdr3_aa: CASSARTGFNSPLHF
cdr3_nt: TGTGCCAGCAGCGCCCGGACAGGGTTTAATTCACCCCTCCACTTT

v_call: TRBV19
clone_size: -
d_call: TRBD1
j_call: TRBJ2-2
cdr3_aa: CASSIKGQLNTGELFF
cdr3_nt: TGTGCCAGTAGTATTAAGGGACAGTTGAACACCGGGGAGCTGTTTTTT

v_call: TRBV7-7
clone_size: -
d_call: TRBD1
j_call: TRBJ2-5
cdr3_aa: CASSLGQLETQYF
cdr3_nt: TGTGCCAGCAGCCTGGGACAGTTAGAGACCCAGTACTTC

v_call: TRBV5-1
clone_size: few
d_call: TRBD1
j_call: TRBJ1-2
cdr3_aa: CASSLAGGSDGYTF
cdr3_nt: TGCGCCAGCAGCTTGGCAGGGGGCTCAGATGGCTACACCTTC

v_call: TRBV28
clone_size: few
d_call: -
j_call: TRBJ2-5
cdr3_aa: CASSLSGLETQYF
cdr3_nt: TGTGCCAGCAGTTTATCTGGGCTAGAGACCCAGTACTTC